A single sample gave rise to the 18 T cell receptor beta chains below, sequenced in a study of shared clonotypes between healthy human individuals. Clones were read by immunoSEQ multiplex PCR, and TCRdb kept only the in-frame ones, dropping some. The table lists some 2 million clones, 90% to 95% of them singletons. The specimen was naive CD4+ T cells sorted from blood. The subset: CD45RA+ positively selected. These receptors were taken from a man between 18 and 35 years old in good health.

The chain joins TRBV28 to TRBJ2-7; D might be TRBD2 (5 bases). Germline V lookup: CDR1 MDHEN, CDR2 SYDVKM. This CDR3 is 15 amino acids long. V was clipped by 5 bases and J by 1 base, with 15 bases between them. In DNA, the CDR3 is TGTGCCAGCAGTACGAGGGCCTTGCTTTCCTACGAGCAGTACTTC. Translated: CASSTRALLSYEQYF.

The chain is built from TRBV11-2 and TRBJ1-3, with D hard to call. This CDR3 contains 16 residues. From germline, CDR1 is SGHAT and CDR2 FQNNGV. Trimming left V 0 bases short and J 4 bases short, with 13 bases between. The CDR3 DNA reads TGTGCCAGCAGCTTAGATCCACCGGGGTCCGGAAACACCATATATTTT. It codes for CASSLDPPGSGNTIYF.

The V call is TRBV5-1, the J call TRBJ2-1; TRBD2 agrees at 12 bases. The CDR3 is 15 amino acids. Losses at the gene ends were 5 bases for V and 6 bases for J; bases not matched to a gene: 6. Germline V gene data show CDR1 as SGHRS and CDR2 as YFSETQ. CDR3 protein: CASRLGLAGINEQFF. The CDR3 region has the DNA TGCGCCAGCAGGCTTGGACTAGCGGGAATCAATGAGCAGTTCTTC. The entire variable domain, with the rest obtained from reference TRBV5-1 and TRBJ2-1, is as follows: KAGVTQTPRYLIKTRGQQVTLSCSPISGHRSVSWYQQTPGQGLQFLFEYFSETQRNKGNFPGRFSGRQFSNSRSEMNVSTLELGDSALYLCASRLGLAGINEQFFGPGTRLTVL.

The chain links TRBV2 to TRBJ2-5; D unclear. Germline CDR1 is SNHLY and CDR2 is FYNNEI. Between the trimmed V and J ends, which lost 7 bases and 2 bases, there was a span of 2 bases. The CDR3 is 10 amino acids. In nucleotides, the CDR3 is TGTGCCAGCAAGCAAGAGACCCAGTACTTC. Translating it yields CASKQETQYF.

Details on this clone: The same CDR3 can be traced to other DNA sequences in this sample. CDR3 coding DNA: TGTGCCAGCAGTTCGCAGGGGAACACTGAAGCTTTCTTT. Its protein product is CASSSQGNTEAFF. The gene calls are TRBV6-6 and TRBJ1-1, with a tentative D call TRBD1 (5 bases). V gave up 4 bases and J gave up 1 base, with 7 bases separating them. The germline V gene encodes CDR1 MNHNY and CDR2 SVGAGI (reference sequence). The CDR3 sequence is 13 residues long.

The chain is built from TRBV30 and TRBJ1-5; D ambiguous. The ends were cut back, 8 bases at V and 1 base at J, with 9 bases in the middle. This CDR3 region has 12 residues. Per the germline V gene, CDR1 is GTSNPN and CDR2 is SVGIG (reference sequence). The CDR3 nucleotides are TGTGCCGGCGGGAGGAGCAATCAGCCCCAGCATTTT. Its protein product is CAGGRSNQPQHF.

The CDR3 here is CASSTIRDGYTF. The CDR3 nucleotides read TGTGCCAGCAGTACTATCAGGGATGGCTACACCTTC. The chain has TRBV6-6 and TRBJ1-2; a possible D gene is TRBD1 (5 bases). Trimming cost V 5 bases and J 6 bases, with 10 bases left between them. CDR3 length: 12 residues. Germline V gene sequence: CDR1 MNHNY, CDR2 SVGAGI (reference sequence).

The chain has TRBV10-3 and TRBJ2-7, with 12 bases fitting TRBD1. In germline, CDR1 is ENHRY, CDR2 SYGVKD. The length of the CDR3 is 14 residues. The V gene end was trimmed by 7 bases and the J gene end by 7 bases; junction bases not matched to a gene: 8. CDR3 residues: CAIIPGQGAHEQYF. The CDR3 coding sequence is TGTGCCATCATACCGGGACAGGGGGCTCATGAGCAGTACTTC.

This chain uses TRBV10-1 with TRBJ2-3, with TRBD2 matching over 9 bases. CDR3 length equals 15 residues. Looked up from germline, CDR1 is WNHNN and CDR2 is SYGVQD (reference sequence). J gave up 2 bases and V 7 bases, and 7 bases lay outside the gene matches. CDR3 region: CASTPGLAHTDTQYF. Written as DNA, the CDR3 is TGCGCCAGCACCCCAGGACTAGCGCACACAGATACGCAGTATTTT.

The chain couples TRBV7-2 to TRBJ2-7; D gene uncertain. Trimming took off 7 bases at V and 0 bases at J, with 13 bases between the two ends. CDR1 and CDR2 from the germline V gene are SGHTA and FQGNSA. The CDR3 consists of 14 residues. The CDR3 spells CASTPPGNSYEQYF. The CDR3 nucleotides are TGTGCCAGCACCCCCCCGGGCAACTCCTACGAGCAGTACTTC.

Only a few counts were recorded for this clone. The chain links TRBV6-1 to TRBJ1-1; a weak D match, TRBD1 (6 bases). Germline CDR1 and CDR2: MNHNS and SASEGT. The CDR3 consists of 13 residues. Trimming removed 5 bases from V and 1 base from J, with 8 bases in between. The CDR3 bases are TGTGCCAGCAGTTCACAGGGGAACACTGAAGCTTTCTTT. This sequence encodes CASSSQGNTEAFF.

J is TRBJ2-7 and V is TRBV6-6; no clear D gene. Trimming left V 0 bases short and J 2 bases short, with 8 bases between. The length of the CDR3 is 14 residues. From germline, CDR1 is MNHNY and CDR2 SVGAGI (reference sequence). CDR3 loop: CASSYSDSTYEQYF. CDR3 sequence (DNA): TGTGCCAGCAGTTACTCGGATTCTACCTACGAGCAGTACTTC.

The gene calls are TRBV6-1 and TRBJ2-3, with 14 positions matching TRBD2. The ends lost 0 bases at V and 4 bases at J; junction bases unmatched: 9. Germline lookup yields CDR1 MNHNS and CDR2 SASEGT. CDR3 length equals 19 residues. DNA of the CDR3: TGTGCCAGCAGTGAAGCTCTGTCGGGACTAGCGGGGGTCCCAGATACGCAGTATTTT. Translated, it gives CASSEALSGLAGVPDTQYF.

The chain has TRBV7-6 and TRBJ2-7; D is possibly TRBD2 (6 bases). The germline V gene has CDR1 SGHVS and CDR2 FNYEAQ. Trimming took off 4 bases at V and 1 base at J, with 14 bases between the two ends. The CDR3 length is 15 residues. The CDR3 protein is CASSSAGTGSYEQYF. CDR3 in DNA: TGTGCCAGCAGCTCGGCCGGGACTGGATCCTACGAGCAGTACTTC.

J is TRBJ1-6 and V is TRBV29-1, with 10 bases fitting TRBD1. Per the germline V gene, CDR1 is SQVTM and CDR2 is ANQGSEA. J was trimmed by 6 bases and V by 4 bases; bases with no gene match: 3. CDR3 length: 14 amino acids. DNA for the CDR3: TGCAGCGTTGTCGGGACAGGGGTTAATTCACCCCTCCACTTT. Protein: CSVVGTGVNSPLHF.

Worth noting for this clone: Additional DNA sequences in this sample encode the identical CDR3. The chain employs TRBV6-5 and TRBJ2-3, with 7 bases lining up with TRBD1. V was pared by 5 bases and J by 5 bases, with 4 bases of the junction left unmatched. CDR1 and CDR2 from the germline V gene are MNHEY and SVGAGI. CDR3 length equals 13 residues. CDR3 residues: CASSRTGGDTQYF. The DNA of the CDR3 is TGTGCCAGCAGTAGGACAGGCGGAGATACGCAGTATTTT.

Comment on this clone: Different DNA sequences within this sample yield the same CDR3. The chain links TRBV7-2 to TRBJ1-5; D may be TRBD1 (5 bases). The CDR3 is made up of 15 amino acids. The V end was cut by 1 base, the J end by 4 bases, with 11 bases between. Germline V CDR1 and CDR2: SGHTA, FQGNSA. The CDR3 reads CASSLGQGLNQPQHF. In DNA, the CDR3 is TGTGCCAGCAGCTTAGGGCAGGGTTTGAATCAGCCCCAGCATTTT.

The chain couples TRBV5-4 to TRBJ2-7; a weak D match, TRBD1 (5 bases). CDR1 is SGHNT, CDR2 YYREEE, per germline (reference sequence). V lost 4 bases to trimming and J lost 1 base, with 9 bases between them. The CDR3 runs to 13 residues. For the CDR3, the DNA is TGTGCCAGCAGCGGGGCACCGTCCTACGAGCAGTACTTC. It is translated as CASSGAPSYEQYF.